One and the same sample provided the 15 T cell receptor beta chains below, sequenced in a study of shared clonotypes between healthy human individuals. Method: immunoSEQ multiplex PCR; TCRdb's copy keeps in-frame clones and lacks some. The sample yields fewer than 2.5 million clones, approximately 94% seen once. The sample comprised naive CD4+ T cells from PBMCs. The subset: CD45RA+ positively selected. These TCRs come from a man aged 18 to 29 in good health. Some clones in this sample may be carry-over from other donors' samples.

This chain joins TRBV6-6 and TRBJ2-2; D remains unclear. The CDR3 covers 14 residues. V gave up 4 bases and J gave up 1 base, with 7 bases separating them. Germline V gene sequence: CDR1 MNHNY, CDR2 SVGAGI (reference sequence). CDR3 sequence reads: CASSSQVNTGELFF. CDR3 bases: TGTGCCAGCAGTTCGCAGGTGAACACCGGGGAGCTGTTTTTT.

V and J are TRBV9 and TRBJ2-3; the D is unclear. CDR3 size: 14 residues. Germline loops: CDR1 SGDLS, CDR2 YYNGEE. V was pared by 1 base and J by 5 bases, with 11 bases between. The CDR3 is CASSVRLWGDTQYF. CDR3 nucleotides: TGTGCCAGCAGCGTAAGGTTGTGGGGAGATACGCAGTATTTT.

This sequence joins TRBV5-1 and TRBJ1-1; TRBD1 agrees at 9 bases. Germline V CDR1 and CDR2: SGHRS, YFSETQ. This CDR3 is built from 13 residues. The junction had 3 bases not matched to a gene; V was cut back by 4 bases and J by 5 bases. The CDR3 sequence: CASSPQGATEAFF. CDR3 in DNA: TGCGCCAGCAGCCCACAGGGGGCGACTGAAGCTTTCTTT.

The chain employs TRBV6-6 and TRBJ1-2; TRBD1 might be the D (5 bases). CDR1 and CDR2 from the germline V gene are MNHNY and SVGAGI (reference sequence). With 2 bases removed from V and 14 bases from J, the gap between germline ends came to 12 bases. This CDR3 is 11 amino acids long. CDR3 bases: TGTGCCAGCAGTTACGGAGGGGAGGGGACCTTC. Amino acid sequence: CASSYGGEGTF.

The CDR3 protein is CASRLRALTGELFF. The CDR3 nucleotides are TGTGCCAGCAGACTCCGGGCCCTCACCGGGGAGCTGTTTTTT. The chain employs TRBV27 and TRBJ2-2; D uncertain. Germline loops: CDR1 MNHEY, CDR2 SMNVEV (reference sequence). Trimming shortened V by 6 bases and J by 4 bases, and 12 bases separated the two germline ends. The length of the CDR3 is 14 residues.

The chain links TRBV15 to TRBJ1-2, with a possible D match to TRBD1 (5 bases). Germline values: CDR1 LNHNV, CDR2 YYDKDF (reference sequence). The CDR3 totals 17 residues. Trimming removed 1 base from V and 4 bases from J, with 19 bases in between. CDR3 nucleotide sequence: TGTGCCACCAGCAGAGGCGGGACCGTTCCGGCTTCCTATGGCTACACCTTC. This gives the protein CATSRGGTVPASYGYTF.

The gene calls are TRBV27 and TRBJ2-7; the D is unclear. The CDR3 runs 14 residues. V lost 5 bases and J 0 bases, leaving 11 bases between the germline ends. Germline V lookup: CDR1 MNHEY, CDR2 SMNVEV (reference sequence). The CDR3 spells CASSPIMSSYEQYF. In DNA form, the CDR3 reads TGTGCCAGCAGTCCGATAATGAGCTCCTACGAGCAGTACTTC.

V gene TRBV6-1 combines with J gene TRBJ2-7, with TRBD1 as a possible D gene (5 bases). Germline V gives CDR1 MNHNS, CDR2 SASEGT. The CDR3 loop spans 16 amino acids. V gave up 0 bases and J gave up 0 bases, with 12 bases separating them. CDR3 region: CASSEAWTPSSYEQYF. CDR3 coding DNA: TGTGCCAGCAGTGAAGCATGGACACCGAGCTCCTACGAGCAGTACTTC.

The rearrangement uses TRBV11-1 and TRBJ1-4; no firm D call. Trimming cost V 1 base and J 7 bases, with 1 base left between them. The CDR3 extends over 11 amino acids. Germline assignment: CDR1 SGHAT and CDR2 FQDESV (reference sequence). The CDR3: CASSLGEKLFF. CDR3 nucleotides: TGTGCCAGCAGCTTAGGTGAAAAACTGTTTTTT.

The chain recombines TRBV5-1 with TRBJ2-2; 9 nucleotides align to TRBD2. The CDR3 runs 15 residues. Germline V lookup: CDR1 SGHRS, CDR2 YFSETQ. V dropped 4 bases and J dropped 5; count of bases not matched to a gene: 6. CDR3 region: CASSPSSGKTGELFF. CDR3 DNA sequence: TGCGCCAGCAGCCCGTCTAGCGGGAAGACCGGGGAGCTGTTTTTT.

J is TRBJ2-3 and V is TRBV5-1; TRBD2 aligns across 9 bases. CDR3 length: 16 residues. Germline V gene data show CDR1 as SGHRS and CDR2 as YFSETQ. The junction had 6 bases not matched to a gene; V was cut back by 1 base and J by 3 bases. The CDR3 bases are TGCGCCAGCAGCTTGCCCGGGACTAGCAGTACAGATACGCAGTATTTT. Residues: CASSLPGTSSTDTQYF.

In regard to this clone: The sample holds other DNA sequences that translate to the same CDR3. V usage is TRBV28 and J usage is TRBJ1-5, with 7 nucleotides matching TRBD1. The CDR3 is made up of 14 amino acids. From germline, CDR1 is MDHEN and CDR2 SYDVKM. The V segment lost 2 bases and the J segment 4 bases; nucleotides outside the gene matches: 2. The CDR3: CASSLRGLNQPQHF. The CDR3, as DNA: TGTGCCAGCAGTTTAAGGGGGCTTAATCAGCCCCAGCATTTT.

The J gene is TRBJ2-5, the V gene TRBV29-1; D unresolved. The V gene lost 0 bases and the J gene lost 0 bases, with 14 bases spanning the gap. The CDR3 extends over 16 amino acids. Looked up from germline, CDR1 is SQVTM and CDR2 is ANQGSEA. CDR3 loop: CSVEDLTQQYQETQYF. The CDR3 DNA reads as TGCAGCGTTGAAGACTTAACCCAGCAGTACCAAGAGACCCAGTACTTC.

The CDR3 region is CASSSPSRVKTQYF. As DNA, the CDR3 is TGTGCCAGCAGTTCCCCCAGCAGGGTAAAGACCCAGTACTTC. The chain joins TRBV27 to TRBJ2-5; possible D gene TRBD1, 5 bases. V lost 4 bases and J 6 bases, leaving 15 bases between the germline ends. Germline lookup yields CDR1 MNHEY and CDR2 SMNVEV (reference sequence). The length of the CDR3 is 14 residues.

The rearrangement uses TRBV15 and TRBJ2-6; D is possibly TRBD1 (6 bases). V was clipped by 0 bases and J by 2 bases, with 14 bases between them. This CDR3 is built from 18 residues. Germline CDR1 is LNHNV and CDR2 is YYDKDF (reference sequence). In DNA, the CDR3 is TGTGCCACCAGCAGAGACAGGGGAATACTACCTGGGGCCAACGTCCTGACTTTC. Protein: CATSRDRGILPGANVLTF.